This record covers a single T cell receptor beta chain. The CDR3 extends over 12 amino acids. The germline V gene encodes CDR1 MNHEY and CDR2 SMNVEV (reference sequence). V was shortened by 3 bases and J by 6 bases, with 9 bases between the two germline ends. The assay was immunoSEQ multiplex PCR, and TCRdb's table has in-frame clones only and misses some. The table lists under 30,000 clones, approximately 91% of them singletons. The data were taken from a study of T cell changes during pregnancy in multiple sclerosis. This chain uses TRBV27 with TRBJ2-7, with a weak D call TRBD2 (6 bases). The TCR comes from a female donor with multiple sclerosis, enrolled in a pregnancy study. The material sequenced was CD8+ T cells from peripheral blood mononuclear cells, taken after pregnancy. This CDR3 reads CASSFPGSEQYF. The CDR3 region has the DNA TGTGCCAGCAGTTTCCCCGGGAGCGAGCAGTACTTC.